This T cell receptor (beta chain) was retrieved from a study of blood T cells in healthy people across ages. The germline CDR1 and CDR2 sequences are LGHNA and YNFKEQ. CDR3 size: 13 residues. V lost 6 bases to trimming and J lost 6 bases; unmatched junction nucleotides: 3. Alongside a J-beta primer mix, a sample-barcoded 5' primer served in a second PCR lasting 7 to 11 cycles. Using its own MiXCR run on the 5' RACE reads, TCRdb lists one record per CDR3 protein. The sample carries approximately 800,000 distinct CDR3 sequences, 46% recorded once. Only a few counts were recorded for this clonotype. Its antigen is unknown. Points from the study as a whole: Whereas aged donors had fewer naive CD4+ cells, long-lived donors had more of them and higher diversity. While age rose, TCR beta diversity per million T cells dropped in a roughly linear way. Total diversity from one million sequenced T cells was likely underestimated.

The V and J genes are TRBV4-2 and TRBJ2-1; 9 bases are a match to TRBD2. This receptor was obtained from a man aged 80 or over in good health. What was sequenced was blood. CDR3 bases: TGTGCCAGCAGTCCAGCGGGAGGCAATGAGCAGTTCTTC. Residues: CASSPAGGNEQFF.